A selection of T cell receptor beta chains follows, all from one sample in a study of blood T cell repertoires in COVID-19. Measured with immunoSEQ multiplex PCR; TCRdb has only the in-frame clones, and not every one. The table records about 200,000 clones, over 70% of them present only once. The specimen sequenced was peripheral blood. The receptors come from a woman older than 75 with acute or convalescent COVID-19. The CDR3 runs from the conserved cysteine through the conserved F or W. D genes are given only for firm matches. Rows may omit the clone size; those that give it use once, few, many or a size class.

v_gene: TRBV3-1/TRBV3-2; j_gene: TRBJ1-1; abundance: .; d_gene: .; CDR3aa: CASSQTGIENTEAFF; CDR3nt: TGTGCCAGCAGCCAAACAGGGATCGAGAACACTGAAGCTTTCTTT
v_gene: TRBV4-1; j_gene: TRBJ2-3; abundance: .; d_gene: TRBD2; CDR3aa: CASSHGLAGGPGTDTQYF; CDR3nt: TGCGCCAGCAGCCACGGACTAGCGGGAGGGCCAGGCACAGATACGCAGTATTTT
v_gene: TRBV5-1; j_gene: TRBJ2-4; abundance: .; d_gene: TRBD1; CDR3aa: CASSSGQVLAKNIQYF; CDR3nt: TGCGCCAGCAGTTCCGGACAGGTCCTAGCCAAAAACATTCAGTACTTC
v_gene: TRBV6-2/TRBV6-3; j_gene: TRBJ1-2; abundance: .; d_gene: TRBD1; CDR3aa: CASSTGQGIGHYGYTF; CDR3nt: TGTGCCAGCAGCACGGGACAGGGGATTGGACACTATGGCTACACCTTC
v_gene: TRBV5-4; j_gene: TRBJ2-1; abundance: .; d_gene: .; CDR3aa: CASSLAAREPQFF; CDR3nt: TGTGCCAGCAGCTTGGCCGCTCGGGAGCCGCAGTTCTTC
v_gene: TRBV5-1; j_gene: TRBJ1-1; abundance: .; d_gene: .; CDR3aa: CASSLDGLNTEAFF; CDR3nt: TGCGCCAGCAGCCTCGATGGCCTGAACACTGAAGCTTTCTTT
v_gene: TRBV28; j_gene: TRBJ1-5; abundance: .; d_gene: TRBD1; CDR3aa: CASSLGQHSNQPQHF; CDR3nt: TGTGCCAGCAGTCTGGGACAGCATAGCAATCAGCCCCAGCATTTT
v_gene: TRBV10-2; j_gene: TRBJ2-2; abundance: once; d_gene: .; CDR3aa: CANREYFFTGELFF; CDR3nt: TGCGCCAACCGGGAATATTTTTTCACCGGGGAGCTGTTTTTT
v_gene: TRBV5-1; j_gene: TRBJ2-7; abundance: .; d_gene: TRBD2; CDR3aa: CASSLVGGGPSYEQYF; CDR3nt: TGCGCCAGCAGCTTGGTCGGGGGAGGGCCCTCCTACGAGCAGTACTTC
v_gene: TRBV10-2; j_gene: TRBJ2-7; abundance: .; d_gene: .; CDR3aa: CASSLAYEQYF; CDR3nt: TGCGCCAGCAGCCTCGCCTACGAGCAGTACTTC
v_gene: TRBV5-4; j_gene: TRBJ2-7; abundance: .; d_gene: TRBD1; CDR3aa: CASSWDRGGVHEQYF; CDR3nt: TGTGCCAGCAGCTGGGACAGGGGTGGGGTCCACGAGCAGTACTTC
v_gene: TRBV29-1; j_gene: TRBJ1-2; abundance: .; d_gene: .; CDR3aa: CSVDGSGYTF; CDR3nt: TGCAGCGTTGACGGGAGCGGCTACACCTTC
v_gene: TRBV27; j_gene: TRBJ2-7; abundance: few; d_gene: .; CDR3aa: CASSLVGPTDYEQYF; CDR3nt: TGTGCCAGCAGTTTAGTGGGCCCGACAGACTACGAGCAGTACTTC
v_gene: TRBV11-2; j_gene: TRBJ2-1; abundance: .; d_gene: .; CDR3aa: CASSLVRGNNEQFF; CDR3nt: TGTGCCAGCAGCTTAGTCAGGGGAAACAATGAGCAGTTCTTC
v_gene: TRBV28; j_gene: TRBJ2-1; abundance: .; d_gene: TRBD2; CDR3aa: CASSRLRAGLNNEQFF; CDR3nt: TGTGCCAGCAGCCGCCTGAGGGCGGGACTAAACAATGAGCAGTTCTTC
v_gene: TRBV24-1; j_gene: TRBJ2-3; abundance: .; d_gene: TRBD2; CDR3aa: CATSDPAGPDTQYF; CDR3nt: TGTGCCACCAGTGACCCAGCGGGACCAGATACGCAGTATTTT
v_gene: TRBV10-3; j_gene: TRBJ2-1; abundance: .; d_gene: .; CDR3aa: CAISELAISYNEQFF; CDR3nt: TGTGCCATCAGCGAACTAGCTATTTCCTACAATGAGCAGTTCTTC
v_gene: TRBV2; j_gene: TRBJ2-2; abundance: .; d_gene: TRBD1; CDR3aa: CASRRTGGTGELFF; CDR3nt: TGTGCCAGCCGGAGGACAGGGGGCACCGGGGAGCTGTTTTTT
v_gene: TRBV11-3; j_gene: TRBJ1-1; abundance: .; d_gene: .; CDR3aa: CASSLDGGANTEAFF; CDR3nt: TGTGCCAGCAGCTTAGATGGGGGGGCGAACACTGAAGCTTTCTTT
v_gene: TRBV7-3; j_gene: TRBJ2-3; abundance: .; d_gene: TRBD1; CDR3aa: CASSPRGWGTGSTDTQYF; CDR3nt: TGTGCCAGCAGCCCTAGGGGTTGGGGGACAGGGTCCACAGATACGCAGTATTTT
v_gene: TRBV29-1; j_gene: TRBJ1-1; abundance: .; d_gene: .; CDR3aa: CSVTRGAEAFF; CDR3nt: TGCAGCGTAACCAGGGGTGCTGAAGCTTTCTTT
v_gene: TRBV6-1; j_gene: TRBJ1-5; abundance: .; d_gene: .; CDR3aa: CASSEGGLDQPQHF; CDR3nt: TGTGCCAGCAGTGAAGGGGGGCTTGATCAGCCCCAGCATTTT
v_gene: TRBV7-2; j_gene: TRBJ1-3; abundance: few; d_gene: .; CDR3aa: CASTSGPYSGNTIYF; CDR3nt: TGTGCCAGCACCTCAGGGCCCTACTCTGGAAACACCATATATTTT
v_gene: TRBV6-1; j_gene: TRBJ1-1; abundance: .; d_gene: .; CDR3aa: CASSEGGRGYTEAFF; CDR3nt: TGTGCCAGCAGTGAAGGTGGCAGGGGTTACACTGAAGCTTTCTTT
v_gene: TRBV28; j_gene: TRBJ2-4; abundance: .; d_gene: TRBD2; CDR3aa: CASSRLGAGSSVWPKNIQYF; CDR3nt: TGTGCCAGCAGTCGATTAGGAGCGGGGAGTTCCGTATGGCCCAAAAACATTCAGTACTTC
v_gene: TRBV19; j_gene: TRBJ1-4; abundance: .; d_gene: .; CDR3aa: CASSIQDSREKLFF; CDR3nt: TGTGCCAGTAGTATTCAGGACAGTCGGGAAAAACTGTTTTTT
v_gene: TRBV6-5; j_gene: TRBJ2-2; abundance: .; d_gene: .; CDR3aa: CASRGLWDTGELFF; CDR3nt: TGTGCCAGCAGGGGCCTTTGGGACACCGGGGAGCTGTTTTTT
v_gene: TRBV29-1; j_gene: TRBJ1-1; abundance: few; d_gene: .; CDR3aa: CSALPGDTRNTEAFF; CDR3nt: TGCAGCGCACTCCCCGGGGACACCAGGAACACTGAAGCTTTCTTT
v_gene: TRBV27; j_gene: TRBJ1-5; abundance: .; d_gene: .; CDR3aa: CASSSRSNQPQHF; CDR3nt: TGTGCCAGCAGTTCCCGTAGCAATCAGCCCCAGCATTTT
v_gene: TRBV3-1/TRBV3-2; j_gene: TRBJ1-5; abundance: .; d_gene: .; CDR3aa: CASSPRVGPNQPQHF; CDR3nt: TGTGCCAGCAGCCCGAGGGTGGGTCCAAATCAGCCCCAGCATTTT
v_gene: TRBV9; j_gene: TRBJ2-5; abundance: .; d_gene: .; CDR3aa: CASSVEARADFETQYF; CDR3nt: TGTGCCAGCAGCGTAGAAGCAAGAGCGGACTTCGAGACCCAGTACTTC
v_gene: TRBV27; j_gene: TRBJ2-7; abundance: once; d_gene: TRBD2; CDR3aa: CASGAGVPSYEQYF; CDR3nt: TGTGCCAGTGGAGCGGGGGTCCCCTCCTACGAGCAGTACTTC
v_gene: TRBV29-1; j_gene: TRBJ1-1; abundance: .; d_gene: .; CDR3aa: CSVQSSGDTEAFF; CDR3nt: TGCAGCGTTCAGTCATCGGGGGACACTGAAGCTTTCTTT
v_gene: TRBV28; j_gene: TRBJ1-2; abundance: .; d_gene: TRBD1; CDR3aa: CASSLFFRQGADGYTF; CDR3nt: TGTGCCAGCAGTTTATTCTTCCGACAGGGGGCGGATGGCTACACCTTC
v_gene: TRBV6-5; j_gene: TRBJ1-1; abundance: .; d_gene: .; CDR3aa: CASSLGGLNTEAFF; CDR3nt: TGTGCCAGCAGTCTGGGGGGGCTAAACACTGAAGCTTTCTTT
v_gene: TRBV6-5; j_gene: TRBJ1-2; abundance: .; d_gene: .; CDR3aa: CASSYSEGVRGYTF; CDR3nt: TGTGCCAGCAGTTATAGTGAGGGGGTACGAGGCTACACCTTC
v_gene: TRBV7-3; j_gene: TRBJ2-1; abundance: .; d_gene: TRBD2; CDR3aa: CASSLVLADNEQFF; CDR3nt: TGTGCCAGCAGCTTGGTACTAGCGGACAATGAGCAGTTCTTC
v_gene: TRBV6-1; j_gene: TRBJ2-7; abundance: .; d_gene: TRBD1; CDR3aa: CASSERLGTGTYEQYF; CDR3nt: TGTGCCAGCAGTGAACGGTTAGGGACAGGGACCTACGAGCAGTACTTC